This T cell receptor beta chain was sequenced during a study of T-cell memory formation after mild COVID-19. Study-wide background: The study found TCR clusters largely donor specific. General study findings and limits: Clonal second-wave expansions that peaked on day 37 had unconfirmed SARS-CoV-2 specificity.

This CDR3 is 14 amino acids long. V lost 1 base, J lost 10 bases, and 14 bases lay in between. TCRdb processed the 5' RACE reads anew with MiXCR; each CDR3 protein has one entry. The table records more than 250,000 distinct CDR3 sequences, about a sixth of them present only once. Turning to this clonotype: Its antigen is still unknown.

This clonotype was sampled from a man aged 18-30 years who had mild COVID-19 (a few samples of this study predate the infection). Cell type and time point are not known. The sample taken for sequencing was PBMCs or a T cell subset sorted from them (not recorded which). The genes are TRBV12-3 or TRBV12-4 and TRBJ2-1; D gene ambiguous. The DNA of the CDR3 is TGTGCCAGCAGTTTAGGGGCAGTCGTGAACGAGCAGTTCTTC. Translated, it gives CASSLGAVVNEQFF.